This T cell receptor beta chain is from a study of post-analysis software for immune sequencing data. Looking at the study overall: Relapsing-remitting, secondary progressive and progressive-relapsing multiple sclerosis were all included among the disease courses.

cDNA libraries of TCR beta carried unique molecular identifiers. Input amounts of roughly 1 to 10 million T cells were used. These gave roughly 500,000 cDNA molecules, so each molecule approximated one T cell. TCRdb reprocessed the PCR reads via MiXCR and lists one record per CDR3 protein. The sample lists 450,000 to 700,000 distinct CDR3 sequences; 44% were seen once. This clonotype was counted only a few times. What it binds is not known. V was shortened by 3 bases and J by 1 base, with 18 bases between the two germline ends. This CDR3 spans 16 amino acids. The V gene's germline CDR1 is SQVTM and CDR2 ANQGSEA. Regarding the study as a whole: Among roughly five TRBV segments more frequent in patients than controls were TRBV5-6, TRBV5-1 and TRBV20-1. Controls had significantly higher normalized Chao1 diversity than multiple sclerosis patients. Under F measure analysis, samples from one preparation batch co-clustered strongly.

The chain uses TRBV29-1 and TRBJ2-5; possibly TRBD2 for D (5 bases). The source is a girl between 5 and 17 years old with multiple sclerosis. Material: blood. The CDR3 DNA reads as TGCAGCGTTGAGGGTCGAGGCGGGCCGACCCAAGAGACCCAGTACTTC. This gives the protein CSVEGRGGPTQETQYF.